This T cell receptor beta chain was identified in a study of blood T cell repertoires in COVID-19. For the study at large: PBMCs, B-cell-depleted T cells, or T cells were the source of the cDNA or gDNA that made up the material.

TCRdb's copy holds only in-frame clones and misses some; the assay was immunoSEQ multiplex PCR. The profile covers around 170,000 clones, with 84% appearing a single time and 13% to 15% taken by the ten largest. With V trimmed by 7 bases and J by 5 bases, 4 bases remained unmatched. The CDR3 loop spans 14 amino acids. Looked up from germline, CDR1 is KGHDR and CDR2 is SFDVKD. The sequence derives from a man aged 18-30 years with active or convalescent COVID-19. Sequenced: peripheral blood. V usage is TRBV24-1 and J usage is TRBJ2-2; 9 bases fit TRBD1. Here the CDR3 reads CATRTGGSTGELFF. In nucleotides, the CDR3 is TGTGCCACCAGAACAGGGGGCTCTACCGGGGAGCTGTTTTTT.